Included here is one T cell receptor (beta chain) sequence, with context. Its ends do not fully match the called genes, so a read error is possible. Different DNA sequences within this sample yield the same CDR3. The CDR3 spans 14 residues. Germline V gene lookup returns CDR1 KGHSH and CDR2 LQKENI. This sample was taken from a study of blood T cell repertoires in COVID-19. Measured with immunoSEQ multiplex PCR; TCRdb has only the in-frame clones, and not every one. The repertoire has some 240,000 clones, 80% of them found once; the top ten carry around 13%. The sequenced sample was peripheral blood. J is TRBJ1-5 and V is TRBV18; D possibly corresponds to TRBD1 (5 bases). The clonotype was recovered from a human donor in a cohort sampled during active COVID-19. DNA of the CDR3: TGTGCTAGCTCACCGACAGCGGGGGATCAGCCCCAGCATTTT. As protein: CASSPTAGDQPQHF.